The 8 T cell receptor beta chains below all came from one sample that was sequenced in a study of cytomegalovirus exposure and HLA in healthy donors. The PCR was carried out with 60 Vbeta primers and 13 Jbeta primers. Clones were sequenced by immunoSEQ multiplex PCR, and TCRdb holds only the in-frame ones, with some missing. The sample contains some 110,000 clones, around 78% of which appear only once. The specimen sequenced was PBMCs. The source of these receptors is a man aged 35-49 years in good health and CMV-seronegative.

The genes are TRBV19 and TRBJ1-1; D remains ambiguous. Germline CDR1 reads LNHDA; CDR2 reads SQIVND (reference sequence). The CDR3 has 14 amino acids. V gave up 0 bases and J gave up 7 bases, with 12 bases separating them. The CDR3 bases are TGTGCCAGTAGTATAGACAGAAGAATCGATGAAGCTTTCTTT. Residues: CASSIDRRIDEAFF.

This chain joins TRBV7-8 and TRBJ2-3, with TRBD1 as a possible D gene (6 bases). Deletions cut 5 bases from V and 2 bases from J, with 20 bases between. The CDR3 runs to 17 residues. Germline V lookup: CDR1 SGHVS, CDR2 FQNEAQ. The DNA for the CDR3 is TGTGCCAGCAGCGTTAATGGACAGTTACAACTCACAGATACGCAGTATTTT. Translated, it gives CASSVNGQLQLTDTQYF. Using reference TRBV7-8 and TRBJ2-3 for the parts outside the CDR3, the full variable domain is GAGVSQSPRYKVAKRGQDVALRCDPISGHVSLFWYQQALGQGPEFLTYFQNEAQLDKSGLPSDRFFAERPEGSVSTLKIQRTQQEDSAVYLCASSVNGQLQLTDTQYFGPGTRLTVL.

Written as DNA, the CDR3 is TGTGCCAGCAGCCCTACAGGGTTCAATCAGCCCCAGCATTTT. It yields the protein CASSPTGFNQPQHF. V usage is TRBV11-2 and J usage is TRBJ1-5, with a tentative D call TRBD1 (6 bases). V gave up 5 bases and J gave up 3 bases, with 11 bases separating them. The CDR3 has 14 amino acids. CDR1 is SGHAT, CDR2 FQNNGV, per germline. Full variable domain (missing parts from reference TRBV11-2 and TRBJ1-5): EAGVAQSPRYKIIEKRQSVAFWCNPISGHATLYWYQQILGQGPKLLIQFQNNGVVDDSQLPKDRFSAERLKGVDSTLKIQPAKLEDSAVYLCASSPTGFNQPQHFGDGTRLSIL.

The chain links TRBV28 to TRBJ1-1; 7 bases are a match to TRBD1. Germline CDR1 and CDR2: MDHEN and SYDVKM. The J segment lost 3 bases and the V segment lost 5 bases, leaving 9 bases of the junction unmatched. This CDR3 has 15 residues. The CDR3 bases are TGTGCCAGCAGTAACTCCCAGGGGGTTGACACTGAAGCTTTCTTT. The encoded protein is CASSNSQGVDTEAFF.

The chain links TRBV23-1 to TRBJ1-1; D is undetermined. TRBV23-1 belongs to the ORF category, with a function that is uncertain. Trimming pared 4 bases from V and 3 bases from J, leaving 15 bases between. The CDR3 covers 15 residues. CDR3 DNA sequence: TGCGCCAGCAGTCCGGGCGCCGGGAGGGACACTGAAGCTTTCTTT. Encoded protein: CASSPGAGRDTEAFF.

The J gene is TRBJ1-2, the V gene TRBV19; D is unclear. V lost 4 bases, J lost 8 bases, and 8 bases lay in between. This CDR3 comprises 11 residues. Germline V gene sequence: CDR1 LNHDA, CDR2 SQIVND (reference sequence). CDR3 residues: CASSTTGGYTF. In DNA, the CDR3 is TGTGCCAGTAGTACCACGGGGGGCTACACCTTC.

In its sample, this clone is medium-sized. The gene calls are TRBV4-3 and TRBJ1-3; the D gene is possibly TRBD1 (6 bases). Germline V gene data show CDR1 as LGHNA and CDR2 as YSLEER. The ends were cut back, 5 bases at V and 0 bases at J, with 11 bases in the middle. The CDR3 spans 15 residues. The CDR3 DNA follows: TGCGCCAGCAGCTTGTCACAGGGCTCTGGAAACACCATATATTTT. Protein product: CASSLSQGSGNTIYF.

Comments on this clone: This same CDR3 is encoded by further DNA sequences in the sample. V usage is TRBV4-3 and J usage is TRBJ1-5, with D unclear. The germline V gene has CDR1 LGHNA and CDR2 YSLEER. V was clipped by 0 bases and J by 6 bases, with 6 bases between them. This CDR3 contains 13 residues. CDR3 sequence (DNA): TGCGCCAGCAGCCAAGATCGGGGTCAGCCCCAGCATTTT. Translating it yields CASSQDRGQPQHF.